This T cell receptor beta chain stems from a study of long-term antiretroviral therapy in people with HIV. Cryopreserved PBMC numbered roughly 0.85-10 million per sample before DNA extraction. Run at survey level, the immunoSEQ assay was version v3.0. Clones were read by immunoSEQ multiplex PCR, and TCRdb kept only the in-frame ones, dropping some. The sample has 25,000 to 30,000 clones; around nine tenths are singletons. Study observations and caveats: Compared with controls, HIV repertoires showed narrower CDR3 length ranges. Repertoire dominance by clones expanded before ART was seen at all time points.

Germline lookup yields CDR1 MDHEN and CDR2 SYDVKM. Trimming pared 7 bases from V and 2 bases from J, leaving 10 bases between. The CDR3 is made up of 13 amino acids. A remark on this clone: Its antigen is still unknown.

The origin of this receptor is a woman between 18 and 29 years old with HIV. This chain joins TRBV28 and TRBJ2-3; D remains unclear. This specimen was unsorted PBMCs, taken 0.5 years after starting antiretroviral therapy. The CDR3 spells CASTKPFTDTQYF. The CDR3 DNA is TGTGCCAGCACGAAGCCGTTCACAGATACGCAGTATTTT.